The 10 T cell receptor beta chains below all came from one sample that was sequenced in a study of tumor-infiltrating lymphocytes in primary liver carcinoma. TCR beta cDNA was made from approximately 500 ng total RNA with a constant-region primer. Libraries for TCR beta were built through three nested multiplex PCR rounds, which together made up a slightly modified ARM-PCR procedure. TRBV1-TRBV30 forward and Cbeta reverse primers drove the first two roughly 9-cycle rounds. TCRdb used MiXCR to reprocess the multiplex PCR reads, holding one entry per CDR3 protein. The table records about 200,000 distinct CDR3 sequences, about two thirds of them present only once. Unsorted whole blood yielded the blood RNA, and germline DNA was also extracted. Sequenced: peripheral blood. Every receptor here comes from a woman in her fifties or sixties with primary liver carcinoma and hepatitis B virus infection.

As for this clonotype: This may be a read error, as it is one base from a much larger clone. The CDR3 sequence is CASTRGSIPYEQYF. DNA for the CDR3: TGTGCCAGCACGCGGGGGAGTATCCCCTACGAGCAGTACTTC. The gene calls are TRBV6-2 or TRBV6-3 and TRBJ2-7; 7 nucleotides line up with TRBD2. CDR1 and CDR2 from the germline V gene are MNHEY and SVGEGT. The CDR3 runs to 14 residues. Trimming removed 7 bases from V and 2 bases from J; junction bases left unmatched: 8.

The chain is built from TRBV5-1 and TRBJ1-1; D remains unclear. Germline CDR1 SGHRS, CDR2 YFSETQ. V lost 0 bases and J 7 bases, leaving 4 bases between the germline ends. CDR3 size: 11 residues. The CDR3 here is CASSLDIEAFF. Here the CDR3 DNA reads TGCGCCAGCAGCTTGGACATTGAAGCTTTCTTT. Drawing the rest from reference TRBV5-1 and TRBJ1-1, the complete variable domain is KAGVTQTPRYLIKTRGQQVTLSCSPISGHRSVSWYQQTPGQGLQFLFEYFSETQRNKGNFPGRFSGRQFSNSRSEMNVSTLELGDSALYLCASSLDIEAFFGQGTRLTVV.

As concerns this clonotype: One end of the junction varies from germline; a read error may be responsible. This chain links TRBV11-1 with TRBJ2-7; D remains ambiguous. This CDR3 is 12 amino acids long. Germline CDR1 is SGHAT and CDR2 is FQDESV (reference sequence). The CDR3 nucleotides read TGTGCCAGCAGCCATCGGACCCACGAGCAATACTTC. Translation gives CASSHRTHEQYF. The full variable domain, its missing parts supplied by reference TRBV11-1 and TRBJ2-7, is EAEVAQSPRYKITEKSQAVAFWCDPISGHATLYWYRQILGQGPELLVQFQDESVVDDSQLPKDRFSAERLKGVDSTLKIQPAELGDSAMYLCASSHRTHEQYFGPGTRLTVT.

As concerns this clonotype: A much larger clone lies a single base off, so this may be a read error. The chain links TRBV5-1 to TRBJ2-2, with D perhaps TRBD2 (6 bases). Germline V lookup: CDR1 SGHRS, CDR2 YFSETQ. The CDR3 length is 16 residues. The CDR3 nucleotides are TGCGCCAGCAGCTGGACCGGGACTCAGAACACCGGGGAGCTGTCTTTT. This encodes CASSWTGTQNTGELSF.

This clonotype was counted only a few times. The chain has TRBV28 and TRBJ2-5, with D perhaps matching TRBD1 (5 bases). Germline CDR1 and CDR2: MDHEN and SYDVKM. The CDR3 has 14 residues. Trimming pared 4 bases from V and 4 bases from J, leaving 13 bases between. CDR3: CASSWGQFGETQYF. The CDR3 nucleotides read TGTGCCAGCAGTTGGGGCCAGTTTGGAGAGACCCAGTACTTC.

This clonotype was found a few times. The genes are TRBV5-6 and TRBJ1-1; no firm D call. CDR1 is SGHDT and CDR2 is YYEEEE in the germline V gene. The CDR3 covers 12 residues. V was clipped by 2 bases and J by 10 bases, with 12 bases between them. CDR3 nucleotides: TGTGCCAGCAGCTTTCGAGGGCCATTAGCTTTCTTT. This translates into CASSFRGPLAFF. The complete variable domain, with remaining parts taken from reference TRBV5-6 and TRBJ1-1, reads DAGVTQSPTHLIKTRGQQVTLRCSPKSGHDTVSWYQQALGQGPQFIFQYYEEEERQRGNFPDRFSGHQFPNYSSELNVNALLLGDSALYLCASSFRGPLAFFGQGTRLTVV.

As to this clonotype: Since a much larger clone is just one base distant, this may be a read error. The DNA of the CDR3 is TGTGCCATCAGTGAAGAAGGGGCGACATTGTACCTTCGCGCCTACACCTTC. It translates to CAISEEGATLYLRAYTF. The J gene is TRBJ1-2, the V gene TRBV6-1; tentative D call: TRBD1 (5 bases). Germline V gene data show CDR1 as MNHNS and CDR2 as SASEGT. The CDR3 has 17 residues.

Points on this clonotype: A much larger clone differs from this one at a single base, so this may be a read error. The chain is built from TRBV7-9 and TRBJ2-5; D remains unclear. The CDR3 covers 15 residues. The V gene's germline CDR1 is SEHNR and CDR2 FQNEAQ (reference sequence). V was pared by 4 bases and J by 4 bases, with 16 bases between. CDR3: CASSSQPVGLETQYF. The CDR3 DNA reads TGTGCCAGCAGCTCCCAACCCGTGGGTCTAGAGACCCAGTACTTC.

In regard to this clonotype: Since the CDR3 does not end with the conserved phenylalanine or tryptophan, this likely comes from a read error. CDR3 region: CASSFLAGDQTDTQYL. The CDR3 DNA follows: TGTGCCAGCAGCTTTCTAGCGGGAGATCAAACAGATACACAGTATTTG. The rearrangement joins TRBV11-2 to TRBJ2-3, with 10 positions matching TRBD2. The length of the CDR3 is 16 residues. Per the germline V gene, CDR1 is SGHAT and CDR2 is FQNNGV.

In the case of this clonotype: A junction boundary mismatches the germline segment, possibly from a read error. The chain joins TRBV11-3 to TRBJ2-7; D uncertain. The CDR3 has 14 amino acids. CDR1 is SGHNT, CDR2 YENEEA, per germline. CDR3 residues: CANSLVGGSYKQYF. The CDR3 DNA reads as TGTGCCAACAGCTTAGTAGGCGGTTCCTACAAGCAGTACTTC.